This entry is about one T cell receptor beta chain. What antigen it recognizes has not been identified. Base qualities are missing; no much larger clone stands one base away. Donors were healthy HIV-negative adults with no recently reported acute infections or vaccinations. Every donor was a Caucasian adult living in Nashville, Tennessee, USA. CD4+ T cells were enriched by magnetic negative selection, after which naive cells were positively selected on CD45RA and the negative fraction was taken as the memory subset. Blood was collected by leukapheresis, and PBMCs were isolated by Ficoll-Histopaque density gradient centrifugation and then cryopreserved in liquid nitrogen vapor phase. Analytical flow cytometry was used to check the purity and quantity of each magnetically sorted T cell population. Genomic DNA was isolated from each sorted fraction and quantified by UV absorbance on a Nanodrop 2000c.

TCR CDR3 regions were amplified from genomic DNA by multiplex PCR using the deep immunoSEQ assay. Extracted genomic DNA from each cell subset was distributed evenly across all wells of several immunoSEQ 96-well plates, and each plate was treated as a replicate. Each replicate PCR for sorted subsets received about 210 ng genomic DNA, equal to tens of thousands of T cell genomes. Purified libraries were measured with a Qubit 3.0 fluorometer, size-checked on a Bioanalyzer 2100, and measured again with the KAPA Library Quantification kit. Every immunoSEQ 96-well plate was sequenced on a dedicated single-read 150-cycle Illumina NextSeq 550 flow cell. As for the original processing: Because the immunoSEQ output held only junctional sequences and lacked quality scores, the filtering could not match the filtering applied to full-length reads. To assign V/J genes and CDR3, sequences were annotated using PyIR, a Python wrapper for IgBLAST v1.9, with IMGT germline references. Reads were removed for weak V/J assignments (E-value above 1e-6), missing CDR3, stop codons, out-of-frame junctions, or ambiguous translated residues. A V3J clonotype was defined by an identical inferred V gene, J gene, and CDR3 amino acid sequence. To compute the percentage overlap between repertoires, the number of shared unique clonotypes was divided by the size of the smaller repertoire. Richness of each repertoire was evaluated using RTK rarefaction, the Chao1 estimator, and Recon v2.1 estimates of unobserved clonotypes. Generation probabilities were computed with OLGA for all TCRbeta clonotypes obtained by the gDNA method from a few donors. As stored in TCRdb, this immuneACCESS dataset retains in-frame rearrangements with V and J assigned. A fraction of the clones does not appear; measured against another copy, unresolved V genes explain less than half of the discrepancy, and the remainder lacks a known reason. The V and J calls and clone size are taken from that table; D and trimming were inferred from the DNA. For this sample there are fewer than 850,000 clones; about two thirds appear just once. The ten largest account for approximately 1.8% of the sample.

This sample was taken from a study of shared clonotypes between healthy human individuals (dated by TCRdb to 2020 to 2021). In the study overall: The cohort comprised a couple of women and a few men aged 18 to 49 years. Libraries were prepared and TCR repertoires were sequenced by different laboratories using diverse techniques, in order to increase sequencing depth and limit assay-specific biases. To estimate repertoire size and how much clonotypes are shared between individuals, the study performed deep sequencing of blood TCR repertoires from 4 to 6 healthy adults. For each donor, three plates each were used for CD4 naive and CD4 memory, two plates were used for CD8 naive, and one plate was used for CD8 memory. Leukapheresis yielded between about 0.85 and 9 billion PBMCs per donor. The study at large found these results: Even with the large sequencing depth, rarefaction of the sorted-subset datasets indicated that sequencing was incomplete. Across a handful of donors, about 4.5% of naive CD4, around 3.3% of naive CD8, about 2% of memory CD4, and under 0.45% of memory CD8 clonotypes were shared. Pairwise subsampling indicated that sequencing depth was expected to affect the degree of clonotype sharing among donors. Sampling was restricted to blood, and TCR repertoires in tissue are likely to differ from TCR repertoires in blood. The genetic and exposure-history diversity represented was limited by the small number of donors. Higher generation probabilities were observed for clonotypes shared by all four sorted-subset donors than for non-shared clonotypes. Naive subsets generally had larger estimated clonotype richness than memory subsets.

V trim: 4 bases; J trim: 12 bases; unmatched bases: 7. From cysteine to phenylalanine, the CDR3 is 14 amino acids long. Of all the DNA, just the CDR3 is kept, 42 bases in frame from base 1. CDR1 and CDR2 were assigned from the germline V gene (reference sequence) as SGHAT and FQDESV. The source is a woman under 40 in good health. The V gene is TRBV11-1 and the J gene is TRBJ2-1; 12 junctional bases match TRBD2. Sequencing used memory CD4+ T cells sorted from blood. The sample's cell subset or site label, in plain terms: CD45RA-negative fraction. The CDR3 has the sequence CASSSGTSGHGQFF. Here is the DNA: TGTGCCAGCAGCTCCGGGACTAGCGGGCACGGGCAGTTCTTC.